This TCR beta chain was sequenced in a study of blood T cells in healthy people across ages. Study in general: Per every two T cells, about one barcoded beta molecule was captured by template switching.

Germline V gene lookup returns CDR1 SQVTM and CDR2 ANQGSEA. The CDR3 runs to 14 residues. Trimming took 6 bases from V and 2 from J, leaving 14 bases between them. PCR was performed a second time for roughly 7 to 12 cycles using a sample-barcoded 5' primer and a J-beta primer mix. TCRdb reprocessed the 5' RACE reads with MiXCR, giving one entry per CDR3 protein. Of around 790,000 distinct CDR3 sequences in the sample, roughly 44% were seen once. This clonotype was detected only a few times. The sequencing input was blood. The V gene is TRBV29-1, the J gene TRBJ2-1; D perhaps matches TRBD2 (5 bases). This clonotype was sampled from a man in his 60s in good health. CDR3 residues: CSVPARGAYNEQFF. In nucleotides, the CDR3 is TGCAGCGTCCCGGCCCGGGGAGCCTACAATGAGCAGTTCTTC.